Sequencing of this T cell receptor (beta chain) was carried out in a study of glioma-infiltrating T cells. This clonotype was counted ten times or more. Its specificity is not known. Using RNA template, CDR3s of TCR alpha and beta were amplified with iRepertoire arm-PCR. One-step reverse transcription and amplification started from about 100-400 ng of tissue mRNA or PBMC total RNA. TCRdb reanalysed the multiplex PCR reads using MiXCR and keeps one entry per CDR3 protein. Altogether some 190,000 distinct CDR3 sequences are present, 32% being singletons, with the ten largest covering 20% to 25%. Overall study findings and caveats: Only very few CDR3 sequences appeared in both tissue and blood. Gliomas, especially low-grade, showed above-expected tissue-blood divergence; non-neoplastic patients showed below.

Trimming cost V 5 bases and J 4 bases; bases outside gene matches: 8. The germline CDR1 and CDR2 sequences are LNHNV and YYDKDF (reference sequence). The CDR3 has 15 residues. The sample comprised glioma tissue, nonneoplastic brain tissue, or PBMCs (not recorded which). This TCR came from a human donor with low-grade glioma or glioblastoma, undergoing nonglioma brain surgery, or in good health (not recorded which). This sequence joins TRBV15 and TRBJ1-2; 9 nucleotides match TRBD1. For the CDR3, the DNA is TGTGCCACCAGCGAAAACAGGGGGCTTCTCTATGGCTACACCTTC. This gives the protein CATSENRGLLYGYTF.